Listed below are T cell receptor beta chains from one sample, sequenced in a study of CD8 T cells in ankylosing spondylitis. TCRdb independently ran MiXCR on the 5' RACE reads; one entry per CDR3 protein. The sample lists under 150,000 distinct CDR3 sequences, about a tenth occurring once. The sequencing sample was made of blood, either unsorted or a sorted T cell fraction (not recorded which). The source is a male donor with ankylosing spondylitis or in good health (not recorded which). The CDR3 runs from the conserved cysteine through the conserved F or W. The D gene is left open where the match is weak. Clone size is stated in some rows and not others, as once, few, many or a class when expanded.

V	J	size	D	CDR3	DNA
TRBV20-1	TRBJ2-3	many	-	CSASRDTDTQYF	TGCAGTGCTAGCCGGGACACAGATACGCAGTATTTT
TRBV5-1	TRBJ2-4	few	-	CASSLGWGNIQYF	TGCGCCAGCAGCTTGGGGTGGGGAAACATTCAGTACTTC
TRBV20-1	TRBJ2-5	many	-	CSAQILPRERRETQYF	TGCAGTGCTCAGATACTCCCGAGGGAGCGCCGGGAGACCCAGTACTTC
TRBV4-2	TRBJ2-2	many	-	CASSQDRGGVGELFF	TGTGCCAGCAGCCAAGATCGGGGCGGAGTCGGGGAGCTGTTTTTT
TRBV30	TRBJ2-1	many	-	CAWATRDSLVVNEQFF	TGTGCCTGGGCTACCCGGGACTCTTTAGTCGTGAATGAGCAGTTCTTC
TRBV29-1	TRBJ2-7	few	-	CSVDGSPSYEQYF	TGCAGCGTTGACGGGAGTCCTTCCTACGAGCAGTACTTC
TRBV7-2	TRBJ2-3	-	-	CASSDGSSYTDTQYF	TGTGCCAGCAGCGACGGGTCCAGTTACACAGATACGCAGTATTTT
TRBV5-6	TRBJ1-4	many	-	CASSAGTYSRLDNEKLFF	TGTGCCAGCAGCGCCGGGACATATTCTCGTTTGGATAATGAAAAACTGTTTTTT
TRBV10-3	TRBJ2-2	many	-	CAISVDDPGELFF	TGTGCCATCAGTGTGGACGACCCCGGGGAGCTGTTTTTT
TRBV7-2	TRBJ2-2	many	-	CASKGRANTGELFF	TGTGCCAGCAAGGGCAGGGCGAACACCGGGGAGCTGTTTTTT
TRBV27	TRBJ1-2	few	-	CASREGLSSYHGYTF	TGTGCCAGCCGTGAGGGCCTTTCCTCATATCACGGCTACACCTTC
TRBV24-1	TRBJ2-2	many	-	CATRPGGNTGELFF	TGTGCCACCCGACCGGGCGGTAACACCGGGGAGCTGTTTTTT
TRBV7-2	TRBJ2-1	many	TRBD2	CASSPGLAGLTYNEQFF	TGTGCCAGCAGCCCCGGACTAGCGGGATTGACCTACAATGAGCAGTTCTTC
TRBV5-5	TRBJ2-2	many	TRBD2	CASSLVLAGAGELFF	TGTGCCAGCAGCTTGGTCCTAGCGGGAGCCGGGGAGCTGTTTTTT
TRBV5-5	TRBJ2-1	many	TRBD2	CASSLGLAPYNEQFF	TGTGCCAGCAGCTTAGGACTAGCACCCTACAATGAGCAGTTCTTC
TRBV28	TRBJ2-7	few	TRBD1	CASSLEQGDSYEQYF	TGTGCCAGCAGTTTAGAGCAGGGGGACTCCTACGAGCAGTACTTC
TRBV30	TRBJ2-2	few	-	CAWSVNTGELFF	TGTGCCTGGAGTGTTAACACCGGGGAGCTGTTTTTT
TRBV20-1	TRBJ2-2	-	-	CSARGGQGANGELFF	TGCAGTGCTAGGGGGGGGCAGGGGGCGAACGGGGAGCTGTTTTTT
TRBV12-3/TRBV12-4	TRBJ1-3	many	TRBD1	CASSRGQINGNTIYF	TGTGCCAGCAGCCGGGGACAGATAAATGGAAACACCATATATTTT
TRBV7-2	TRBJ2-3	many	TRBD2	CASSSGAGGFSTDTQYF	TGTGCCAGCAGCTCGGGGGCGGGAGGGTTTAGCACAGATACGCAGTATTTT